This T cell receptor (beta chain) was sequenced during a study of shared clonotypes between healthy human individuals. Naive CD8 cells lacked CD45RO, underwent positive selection for CCR7 and left out terminally differentiated effector memory CD45RA+ cells. Looked up from germline, CDR1 is SGHRS and CDR2 is YFSETQ. This CDR3 comprises 15 residues. V shed 6 bases and J shed 0 bases, with 15 bases lying between them. This clone is a singleton in its sample. Clones were read by immunoSEQ multiplex PCR, and TCRdb kept only the in-frame ones, dropping some. The table includes under 1 million clones, around 96% detected once.

V and J are TRBV5-1 and TRBJ1-2; unclear D gene. The receptor's source is a man aged 25 to 45 in good health. Sequenced sample: naive CD8+ T cells sorted from blood. This CDR3 is CASTSSDLANYGYTF. Here the CDR3 DNA reads TGCGCCAGCACCTCCTCGGACCTTGCTAACTATGGCTACACCTTC.